These 27 T cell receptor beta chains came from one sample sequenced in a study of T cells after yellow fever vaccination. TCRdb processed the 5' RACE reads anew with MiXCR; each CDR3 protein has one entry. The sample has approximately 240,000 distinct CDR3 sequences; approximately 3.8% are singletons. The material was PBMCs, obtained 15 days after the yellow fever booster vaccination. These receptors all stem from a man between 18 and 35 years old who received the YFV17D yellow fever vaccine.

Many counts were recorded for this clonotype. The chain carries TRBV6-6 and TRBJ2-7, with D maybe TRBD2 (5 bases). The CDR3 spans 13 residues. CDR1 and CDR2 from the germline V gene are MNHNY and SVGAGI (reference sequence). V gave up 6 bases and J gave up 3 bases, with 12 bases separating them. The CDR3 loop reads CASRQDGDYEQYF. The DNA of the CDR3 is TGTGCCAGCAGGCAGGACGGGGACTACGAGCAGTACTTC.

The sample holds many counts of this clonotype. The J gene is TRBJ2-3, the V gene TRBV5-1; 10 bases are shared with TRBD1. The CDR3 is 16 amino acids. J lost 5 bases, V lost 4 bases, and 10 bases had no gene match. CDR1 and CDR2 from the germline V gene are SGHRS and YFSETQ. CDR3 DNA sequence: TGCGCCAGCAGCCGGAGATGGGACAGGGGACTAGATACGCAGTATTTT. This gives the protein CASSRRWDRGLDTQYF.

This clonotype was observed a handful of times. This chain joins TRBV2 and TRBJ2-5; D is unresolved. V was shortened by 9 bases and J by 7 bases, with 9 bases between the two germline ends. This CDR3 has 10 amino acids. CDR1 and CDR2 from the germline V gene are SNHLY and FYNNEI. The CDR3: CASRAPTQYF. Written as DNA, the CDR3 is TGTGCCAGTCGCGCGCCGACCCAGTACTTC.

There are many counts of this clonotype. The chain carries TRBV5-5 and TRBJ1-2; D is undetermined. The CDR3 consists of 13 residues. Per germline, CDR1 SGHKS and CDR2 YYEKEE (reference sequence). V was trimmed by 1 base and J by 8 bases, leaving 12 bases between them. CDR3 amino acids: CASSLTGFGGYTF. For the CDR3, the DNA is TGTGCCAGCAGCTTGACGGGTTTCGGCGGCTACACCTTC.

This clonotype was seen many times. The V and J genes are TRBV7-9 and TRBJ2-3; D gene unclear. Germline CDR1 SEHNR, CDR2 FQNEAQ (reference sequence). The V gene lost 8 bases and the J gene lost 2 bases, with 5 bases spanning the gap. This CDR3 has 11 residues. The CDR3 reads CASGTTDTQYF. The CDR3 nucleotides are TGTGCCAGCGGAACCACAGATACGCAGTATTTT.

In its sample, this clonotype was seen many times. The rearrangement uses TRBV7-9 and TRBJ1-2; possibly TRBD1 for D (6 bases). Trimming left V 5 bases short and J 5 bases short, with 12 bases between. CDR1 is SEHNR and CDR2 is FQNEAQ in the germline V gene (reference sequence). This CDR3 is 13 amino acids long. The CDR3 sequence: CASSNEGGYGYTF. The DNA of the CDR3 is TGTGCCAGCAGCAATGAGGGGGGGTATGGCTACACCTTC.

In its sample, this clonotype was seen a few times. This rearrangement joins TRBV19 to TRBJ1-1; D remains ambiguous. Germline V gives CDR1 LNHDA, CDR2 SQIVND (reference sequence). Trimming took off 1 base at V and 5 bases at J, with 11 bases between the two ends. The CDR3 covers 14 residues. Here the CDR3 reads CASSIGPAGTEAFF. CDR3 bases: TGTGCCAGTAGTATAGGCCCCGCTGGGACTGAAGCTTTCTTT.

This clonotype showed up many times. The chain is built from TRBV12-3 or TRBV12-4 and TRBJ2-2; 7 bases fit TRBD1. The CDR3 runs 13 residues. The V segment lost 6 bases and the J segment 7 bases; nucleotides outside the gene matches: 5. CDR3 bases: TGTGCCAGCAGCCCTACAGGGGACGGGGAGCTGTTTTTT. Amino acid sequence: CASSPTGDGELFF.

This clonotype was seen at least ten times. This rearrangement joins TRBV4-2 to TRBJ2-7, with D possibly being TRBD1 (5 bases). The CDR3 loop spans 17 amino acids. With 1 base removed from V and 4 bases from J, the gap between germline ends came to 20 bases. Germline V gene sequence: CDR1 LGHNA, CDR2 YNFKEQ. CDR3 sequence (DNA): TGTGCCAGCAGCCAAGGGGAAGGGGTCGGTTCGGTTTACGAGCAGTACTTC. Encoded protein: CASSQGEGVGSVYEQYF.

Ten or more counts support this clonotype. V gene TRBV5-1 combines with J gene TRBJ2-7, with D possibly being TRBD1 (6 bases). Germline-derived CDR1 and CDR2 are SGHRS and YFSETQ. V was cut by 3 bases and J by 6 bases, with 16 bases left in between. CDR3 length equals 14 residues. CDR3 loop: CASSWDTTTGEQYF. The CDR3 DNA reads as TGCGCCAGCAGCTGGGACACAACCACGGGCGAGCAGTACTTC.

Ten or more counts support this clonotype. The rearrangement links TRBV29-1 to TRBJ2-5; D might be TRBD1 (6 bases). CDR3 length: 13 residues. Germline loops: CDR1 SQVTM, CDR2 ANQGSEA. With 6 bases removed from V and 4 bases from J, the gap between germline ends came to 15 bases. The CDR3 sequence is CSVATGIGETQYF. CDR3 nucleotide sequence: TGCAGCGTCGCAACAGGGATCGGAGAGACCCAGTACTTC. Complete variable domain (other parts from reference TRBV29-1 and TRBJ2-5): SAVISQKPSRDICQRGTSLTIQCQVDSQVTMMFWYRQQPGQSLTLIATANQGSEATYESGFVIDKFPISRPNLTFSTLTVSNMSPEDSSIYLCSVATGIGETQYFGPGTRLLVL.

This clonotype was recorded only once. Just one base apart from a much larger clone, this may be a read error. The rearrangement links TRBV2 to TRBJ2-2; D is undetermined. V was pared by 6 bases and J by 3 bases, with 5 bases between. Germline assignment: CDR1 SNHLY and CDR2 FYNNEI. This CDR3 is built from 12 residues. CDR3 nucleotides: TGTGCCAGCAGGTGGGACACCGGGGAGCTGTTTTTT. Protein: CASRWDTGELFF.

There are many counts of this clonotype. V and J are TRBV7-9 and TRBJ1-5, with 11 bases fitting TRBD1. This CDR3 has 14 residues. Per the germline V gene, CDR1 is SEHNR and CDR2 is FQNEAQ (reference sequence). V lost 5 bases to trimming and J lost 5 bases; unmatched junction nucleotides: 2. CDR3 residues: CASSPGQGDQPQHF. For the CDR3, the DNA is TGTGCCAGCAGCCCGGGACAGGGGGATCAGCCCCAGCATTTT.

This clonotype was seen ten or more times. The chain uses TRBV7-9 and TRBJ2-1; tentatively, D is TRBD1 or TRBD2 (5 bases each). The V gene's germline CDR1 is SEHNR and CDR2 FQNEAQ (reference sequence). The CDR3 length is 12 residues. The V and J ends lost 6 bases and 9 bases respectively, with 12 bases between them. As DNA, the CDR3 is TGTGCCAGCAGGACCCCGGGGCTTGAGCAGTTCTTC. Residues: CASRTPGLEQFF.

This clonotype was detected many times. The V call is TRBV9, the J call TRBJ1-3; 8 bases align to TRBD1. The CDR3 sequence is 16 residues long. With 4 bases clipped from V and 3 bases from J, the junction kept 9 bases outside the gene matches. In germline, CDR1 is SGDLS, CDR2 YYNGEE. The CDR3 loop reads CASSPLRDRIGNTIYF. For the CDR3, the DNA is TGTGCCAGCAGCCCACTCCGGGACAGGATTGGAAACACCATATATTTT.

The rearrangement uses TRBV12-3 or TRBV12-4 and TRBJ1-1; tentative D call: TRBD1 (5 bases). Trimming shortened V by 2 bases and J by 6 bases, and 25 bases separated the two germline ends. The CDR3 has 18 amino acids. The CDR3 nucleotides are TGTGCCAGCAGTTTAAAGGCCGTGGGGGAGGGGTTTATCGCTGAAGCTTTCTTT. It translates to CASSLKAVGEGFIAEAFF.

This clonotype was recorded at least ten times. This rearrangement joins TRBV12-3 or TRBV12-4 to TRBJ2-3, with 8 bases fitting TRBD1. With V trimmed by 5 bases and J by 0 bases, 1 base remained unmatched. The CDR3 covers 14 residues. The DNA of the CDR3 is TGTGCCAGCAGTCGACAGGGGAGCACAGATACGCAGTATTTT. Its translation: CASSRQGSTDTQYF.

This clonotype has only a few counts. This chain connects TRBV20-1 to TRBJ1-2; D unresolved. Trimming left V 3 bases short and J 7 bases short, with 18 bases between. The CDR3 is made up of 14 amino acids. The germline V gene has CDR1 DFQATT and CDR2 SNEGSKA (reference sequence). The CDR3 is CSASSYTVSAGYTF. The CDR3 DNA follows: TGCAGTGCTAGTAGTTATACGGTGAGCGCTGGCTACACCTTC.

Comment on this clonotype: A read error may account for a junction end that differs from germline. The chain employs TRBV11-2 and TRBJ2-4, with TRBD2 matching 7 bases. The CDR3 has 16 amino acids. Germline CDR1 SGHAT, CDR2 FQNNGV. This chain's CDR3 is CASGLGGVLAKNIQYF. The CDR3 bases are TGTGCCAGCGGCTTGGGAGGGGTTCTAGCCAAAAACATTCAGTACTTC.

There are many counts of this clonotype. The V gene is TRBV5-6, the J gene TRBJ1-5; D call uncertain. Between the trimmed V and J ends, which lost 2 bases and 2 bases, there was a span of 14 bases. Germline V gives CDR1 SGHDT, CDR2 YYEEEE. This CDR3 is built from 16 residues. The CDR3 sequence: CASSLRIPEGNQPQHF. As DNA, the CDR3 is TGTGCCAGCAGCTTAAGGATTCCGGAGGGCAATCAGCCCCAGCATTTT. Combining the CDR3 with reference TRBV5-6 and TRBJ1-5 gives the whole variable domain DAGVTQSPTHLIKTRGQQVTLRCSPKSGHDTVSWYQQALGQGPQFIFQYYEEEERQRGNFPDRFSGHQFPNYSSELNVNALLLGDSALYLCASSLRIPEGNQPQHFGDGTRLSIL.

This clonotype was counted ten times or more. The chain recombines TRBV5-1 with TRBJ2-5, with 9 bases fitting TRBD1. Germline V gives CDR1 SGHRS, CDR2 YFSETQ. The CDR3 spans 14 residues. The V segment lost 4 bases and the J segment 5 bases; nucleotides outside the gene matches: 6. CDR3 DNA sequence: TGCGCCAGCAGCCGGGGACAGGGTACCGAGACCCAGTACTTC. This encodes CASSRGQGTETQYF.

This clonotype was counted at least ten times. This chain uses TRBV5-4 with TRBJ2-3; TRBD2 might be the D (6 bases). Trimming took 7 bases from V and 1 from J, leaving 22 bases between them. This CDR3 comprises 17 residues. Germline CDR1 and CDR2: SGHNT and YYREEE (reference sequence). DNA for the CDR3: TGTGCCAGCTCCCCTACTACTATCGGGGGAGGCACAGATACGCAGTATTTT. Its protein is CASSPTTIGGGTDTQYF.

J is TRBJ1-2 and V is TRBV5-1, with no clear D. Per germline, CDR1 SGHRS and CDR2 YFSETQ. The V and J ends lost 0 bases and 1 base respectively, with 7 bases between them. The CDR3 runs 14 residues. The CDR3: CASSLGDNNYGYTF. The CDR3 DNA follows: TGCGCCAGCAGCTTGGGCGACAATAACTATGGCTACACCTTC.

This chain joins TRBV11-2 and TRBJ2-7; 9 positions match TRBD1. The CDR3 runs to 15 residues. V was pared by 6 bases and J by 7 bases, with 13 bases of the junction left unmatched. The V gene's germline CDR1 is SGHAT and CDR2 FQNNGV. Here the CDR3 reads CASRRPGTGFLEQYF. The CDR3 nucleotides are TGTGCCAGCAGGCGTCCCGGGACAGGGTTTCTTGAGCAGTACTTC.

This clonotype was detected many times. The chain joins TRBV7-2 to TRBJ2-2; 8 nucleotides align to TRBD2. V lost 3 bases, J lost 0 bases, and 9 bases stayed unmatched. The CDR3 extends over 18 amino acids. CDR1 is SGHTA, CDR2 FQGNSA, per germline. The CDR3 loop is CASSFSRGGSANTGELFF. As DNA, the CDR3 is TGTGCCAGCAGCTTTTCGCGCGGGGGGTCAGCGAACACCGGGGAGCTGTTTTTT.

This clonotype has ten or more counts. The junction departs from germline at one end; a sequencing error may be responsible. V is TRBV3-1 and J is TRBJ1-1; D might be TRBD1 (5 bases). CDR3 length equals 13 residues. Germline V lookup: CDR1 LGHDT, CDR2 YNNKEL (reference sequence). CDR3 coding DNA: TGTGCCAGCAGCCAAGACGGGGCGGCTGAGGCTTTCTTT. Amino acids: CASSQDGAAEAFF.

This clonotype was counted many times. The CDR3 reads CASSLYSGKETQYF. The CDR3 DNA reads TGCGCCAGCAGCTTGTATTCGGGCAAAGAGACCCAGTACTTC. This chain connects TRBV5-1 to TRBJ2-5, with D unresolved. CDR1 and CDR2 (germline): SGHRS, YFSETQ. With 1 base removed from V and 3 bases from J, the gap between germline ends came to 10 bases. This CDR3 is 14 amino acids long.